This TCR beta chain comes out of a study of T cells in Graves' hyperthyroidism and ophthalmopathy. Between the trimmed V and J ends, which lost 5 bases and 0 bases, there was a span of 11 bases. The length of the CDR3 is 16 residues. Germline CDR1 reads SEHNR; CDR2 reads FQNEAQ (reference sequence). This clonotype was counted between two and nine times. Its antigen is still unknown. Study-wide findings and caveats: Researchers found most expanded thyroid clonotypes above 0.001 in blood as well.

The source material, RNA transcripts, was used to amplify TCR beta CDR3 regions. A first-round RT-PCR of the TCR CDR3 used the HTBI primer set. TCRdb analysed the multiplex PCR reads with MiXCR anew, one entry per CDR3 protein. The repertoire consists of around 300,000 distinct CDR3 sequences, with approximately 12% occurring once and the leading ten covering 7.8%. This clonotype originated in a woman between 25 and 40 years old with Graves' hyperthyroidism that later progressed to Graves' ophthalmopathy. The J gene is TRBJ2-6, the V gene TRBV7-9; D unclear. The sample taken for sequencing was blood. CDR3 sequence: CASSTRHHSGANVLTF. The CDR3 DNA reads TGTGCCAGCAGCACCAGACATCACTCTGGGGCCAACGTCCTGACTTTC.